This is a list of T cell receptor beta chains from one sample in a study of cytomegalovirus exposure and HLA in healthy donors. Repertoires were generated with immunoSEQ multiplex PCR, while TCRdb's copy carries only in-frame clones and drops some. The sample contains fewer than 60,000 clones, roughly four fifths of which appear only once. The sample taken for sequencing was PBMCs. The receptors here all came from a man in his forties or fifties in good health and CMV-seronegative. CDR3s include the opening cysteine and the closing phenylalanine or tryptophan. D genes are given only for firm matches. A clone size is listed for some rows: how often the clone was seen (once, few, many), or a class if it is expanded.

clone_size | j_call | v_call | d_call | cdr3_aa | cdr3_nt
once | TRBJ1-4 | TRBV6-5 | NA | CASRDSRGKLFF | TGTGCCAGCCGGGACTCCCGGGGAAAACTGTTTTTT
NA | TRBJ1-5 | TRBV7-9 | NA | CASSQQYSNQPQHF | TGTGCCAGCAGCCAACAATATAGCAATCAGCCCCAGCATTTT
NA | TRBJ1-1 | TRBV28 | NA | CASSWGGLNTEAFF | TGTGCCAGCAGTTGGGGGGGGCTGAACACTGAAGCTTTCTTT
NA | TRBJ1-4 | TRBV27 | TRBD1 | CASTETGTGRIATNEKLFF | TGTGCCAGTACCGAGACCGGGACAGGGAGGATTGCAACTAATGAAAAACTGTTTTTT
NA | TRBJ1-1 | TRBV18 | NA | CASSPTGRDTEAFF | TGTGCCAGCTCACCAACAGGGAGGGACACTGAAGCTTTCTTT
NA | TRBJ1-3 | TRBV5-1 | NA | CASSDPGGPGNTIYF | TGCGCCAGCAGCGACCCGGGGGGGCCTGGAAACACCATATATTTT
NA | TRBJ2-2 | TRBV6-5 | NA | CASSGSNTGELFF | TGTGCCAGCAGCGGGTCCAACACCGGGGAGCTGTTTTTT
NA | TRBJ1-4 | TRBV5-1 | NA | CASSLSNEKLFF | TGCGCCAGCAGCTTGTCGAATGAAAAACTGTTTTTT
NA | TRBJ2-1 | TRBV5-1 | TRBD2 | CASRGTSGGASYNEQFF | TGCGCCAGCAGAGGGACTAGCGGGGGGGCCTCCTACAATGAGCAGTTCTTC
once | TRBJ1-1 | TRBV5-4 | NA | CASSIPGERTEAFF | TGTGCCAGCAGTATTCCGGGGGAGAGGACTGAAGCTTTCTTT
NA | TRBJ2-7 | TRBV7-9 | NA | CASSPQAATYEQYF | TGTGCCAGCAGCCCTCAAGCAGCGACCTACGAGCAGTACTTC
NA | TRBJ2-7 | TRBV27 | TRBD1 | CASSTKTGVHEQYF | TGTGCCAGCAGTACAAAAACAGGGGTGCACGAGCAGTACTTC
once | TRBJ2-3 | TRBV6-6 | TRBD2 | CASSAGDLTDTQYF | TGTGCCAGCAGCGCGGGGGACCTCACAGATACGCAGTATTTT
NA | TRBJ2-3 | TRBV6-4 | NA | CASSESGTDTQYF | TGTGCCAGCAGTGAGAGTGGCACAGATACGCAGTATTTT
few | TRBJ1-4 | TRBV9 | NA | CASSPGGSRPEKLFF | TGTGCCAGCAGCCCGGGGGGAAGCCGACCTGAAAAACTGTTTTTT
NA | TRBJ2-7 | TRBV15 | NA | CATSVDQDSSYEQYF | TGTGCCACCAGCGTCGACCAAGATAGCTCCTACGAGCAGTACTTC
NA | TRBJ1-4 | TRBV4-1 | TRBD1 | CASSQETGVSNEKLFF | TGCGCCAGCAGCCAAGAAACAGGGGTGTCTAATGAAAAACTGTTTTTT
NA | TRBJ1-3 | TRBV18 | NA | CASSISGSAGNTIYF | TGTGCCAGCTCAATTTCGGGTTCGGCTGGAAACACCATATATTTT
NA | TRBJ2-2 | TRBV30 | NA | CAWSPTFGGELFF | TGTGCCTGGAGTCCTACGTTTGGCGGGGAGCTGTTTTTT
NA | TRBJ2-2 | TRBV19 | TRBD1 | CATVGQGRTGELFF | TGTGCCACAGTCGGACAGGGCAGGACCGGGGAGCTGTTTTTT
NA | TRBJ2-3 | TRBV5-1 | NA | CASSLGSGATDTQYF | TGCGCCAGCAGCTTGGGATCAGGGGCCACAGATACGCAGTATTTT
NA | TRBJ2-7 | TRBV5-6 | TRBD1 | CASSLAGGTGEYEQYF | TGTGCCAGCAGCTTGGCCGGAGGGACAGGGGAATACGAGCAGTACTTT
once | TRBJ2-1 | TRBV18 | NA | CASSPSLRNNEQFF | TGTGCCAGCTCACCAAGCCTTCGCAACAATGAGCAGTTCTTC
NA | TRBJ2-3 | TRBV5-8 | TRBD2 | CASSYSTSGGTDTQYF | TGTGCCAGCAGCTATTCAACTAGCGGGGGCACAGATACGCAGTATTTT
NA | TRBJ1-2 | TRBV2 | NA | CASRKGNYGYTF | TGTGCCAGCAGAAAGGGGAACTATGGCTACACCTTC
few | TRBJ2-3 | TRBV4-3 | NA | CASSQVGAFTDTQYF | TGCGCCAGCAGCCAAGTCGGTGCTTTCACAGATACGCAGTATTTT
NA | TRBJ1-6 | TRBV19 | NA | CASSEGGNSPLHF | TGTGCCAGTAGTGAAGGGGGAAATTCACCCCTCCACTTT
NA | TRBJ2-3 | TRBV5-6 | TRBD1 | CASSATTGVGTDTQYF | TGTGCCAGCAGCGCTACCACAGGGGTCGGAACAGATACGCAGTATTTT
NA | TRBJ2-7 | TRBV11-2 | NA | CASSSLTGSDYEQYF | TGTGCCAGCAGCTCATTGACAGGTTCAGACTACGAGCAGTACTTC
NA | TRBJ1-2 | TRBV2 | NA | CASSSLWENYGYTF | TGTGCCAGCAGTTCCCTATGGGAGAACTATGGCTACACCTTC
NA | TRBJ2-5 | TRBV5-6 | NA | CASSFPSQETQYF | TGTGCCAGCAGCTTCCCCAGCCAAGAGACCCAGTACTTC
few | TRBJ2-3 | TRBV20-1 | NA | CSATQADTQYF | TGCAGTGCAACCCAAGCGGATACGCAGTATTTT
few | TRBJ1-1 | TRBV27 | NA | CASSLGRLMNTEAFF | TGTGCCAGCAGTTTAGGCAGACTTATGAACACTGAAGCTTTCTTT
NA | TRBJ1-5 | TRBV27 | TRBD1 | CASSTSRQGALQPQHF | TGTGCCAGCAGTACTTCCCGACAGGGGGCTCTTCAGCCCCAGCATTTT
NA | TRBJ2-1 | TRBV11-2 | TRBD2 | CASSPFLAGGPPVKNEQFF | TGTGCCAGCAGCCCTTTCCTAGCGGGGGGGCCCCCGGTAAAGAATGAGCAGTTCTTC